These 2 T cell receptor beta chains came from one sample sequenced in a study of blood T cell repertoires in COVID-19 (TCRdb year 2020). The protocol used for the library was the immunoSEQ multiplex PCR assay. The source is immuneACCESS, and TCRdb retained only in-frame sequences with V and J called. Part of the clones is not carried over; for the studies checked, unresolved V genes explain less than half of this, and the remainder is unexplained. In this sample the table shows fewer than 250,000 clones, around 83% of which occur a single time. The ten largest clonotypes hold more than 8% of the sample. The sample was peripheral blood. The receptors stem from a woman aged 45-65 years with acute or convalescent COVID-19.

J is TRBJ2-1 and V is TRBV24-1, with TRBD2 matching 8 bases. V gave up 1 base and J gave up 9 bases; unmatched junction bases: 10. Germline V CDR1 and CDR2: KGHDR, SFDVKD. This CDR3 region has 16 residues. The CDR3 coding sequence is TGTGCCACCAGTGATTTTTCGACGGGAGGGAGTGGTGAGCAGTTCTTC. This translates into CATSDFSTGGSGEQFF.

The rearrangement joins TRBV15 to TRBJ2-1; weak D call: TRBD2 (5 bases). This CDR3 comprises 14 residues. The germline CDR1 and CDR2 sequences are LNHNV and YYDKDF (reference sequence). V lost 1 base to trimming and J lost 6 bases, with 10 bases between them. CDR3 region: CATSRVRTSNEQFF. The CDR3 bases are TGTGCCACCAGCAGAGTGAGGACTTCCAATGAGCAGTTCTTC.